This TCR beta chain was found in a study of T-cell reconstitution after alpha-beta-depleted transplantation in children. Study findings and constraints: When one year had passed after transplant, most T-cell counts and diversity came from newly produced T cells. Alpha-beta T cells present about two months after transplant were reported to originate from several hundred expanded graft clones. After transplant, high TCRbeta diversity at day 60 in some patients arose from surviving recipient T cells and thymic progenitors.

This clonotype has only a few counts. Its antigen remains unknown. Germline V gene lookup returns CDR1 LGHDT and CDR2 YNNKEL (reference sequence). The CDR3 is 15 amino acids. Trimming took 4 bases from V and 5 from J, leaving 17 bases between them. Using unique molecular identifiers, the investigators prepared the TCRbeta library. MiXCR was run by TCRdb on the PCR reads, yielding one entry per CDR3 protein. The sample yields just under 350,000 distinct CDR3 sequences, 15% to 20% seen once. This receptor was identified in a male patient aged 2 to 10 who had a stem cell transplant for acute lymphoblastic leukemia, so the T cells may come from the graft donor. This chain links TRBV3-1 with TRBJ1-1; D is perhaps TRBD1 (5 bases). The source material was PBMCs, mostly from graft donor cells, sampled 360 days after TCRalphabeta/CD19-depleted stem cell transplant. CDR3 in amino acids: CASSRRGDLETEAFF. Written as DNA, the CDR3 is TGTGCCAGCAGCCGCCGCGGGGACCTAGAGACTGAAGCTTTCTTT.